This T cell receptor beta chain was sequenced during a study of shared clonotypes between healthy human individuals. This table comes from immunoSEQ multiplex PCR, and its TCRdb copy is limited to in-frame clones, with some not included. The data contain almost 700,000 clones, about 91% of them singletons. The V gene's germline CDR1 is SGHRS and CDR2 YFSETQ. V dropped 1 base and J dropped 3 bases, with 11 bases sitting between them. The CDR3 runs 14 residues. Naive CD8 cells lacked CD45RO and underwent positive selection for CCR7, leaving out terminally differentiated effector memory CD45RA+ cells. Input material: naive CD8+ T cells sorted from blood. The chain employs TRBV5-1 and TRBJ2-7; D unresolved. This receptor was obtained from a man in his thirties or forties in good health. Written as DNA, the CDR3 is TGCGCCAGCAGCTTGCCGGAACGAATCTACGAGCAGTACTTC. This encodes CASSLPERIYEQYF.